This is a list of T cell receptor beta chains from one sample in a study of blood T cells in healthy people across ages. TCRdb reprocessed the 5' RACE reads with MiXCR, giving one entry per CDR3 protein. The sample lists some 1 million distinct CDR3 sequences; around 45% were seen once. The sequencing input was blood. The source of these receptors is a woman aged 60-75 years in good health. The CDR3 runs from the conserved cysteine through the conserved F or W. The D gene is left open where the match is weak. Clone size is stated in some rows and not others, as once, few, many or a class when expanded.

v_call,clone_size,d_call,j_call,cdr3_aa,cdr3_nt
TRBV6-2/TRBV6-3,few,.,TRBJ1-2,CASSYGAAYYGYTF,TGTGCCAGCAGTTACGGGGCAGCTTATTATGGCTACACCTTC
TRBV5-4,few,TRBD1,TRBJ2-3,CASSLGTGKDTQYF,TGTGCCAGCAGCTTAGGGACAGGGAAAGATACGCAGTATTTT
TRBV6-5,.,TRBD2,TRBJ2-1,CASSYEAGVYEQFF,TGTGCCAGCAGTTACGAGGCGGGAGTCTATGAGCAGTTCTTC
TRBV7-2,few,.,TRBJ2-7,CASSLVSRSGYEQYF,TGTGCCAGCAGCTTAGTTTCTAGAAGTGGATACGAGCAGTACTTC
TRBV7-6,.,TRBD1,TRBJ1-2,CASSAPGTGDGYTF,TGTGCCAGCAGCGCTCCCGGGACAGGGGATGGCTACACCTTC
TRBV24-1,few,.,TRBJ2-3,CATSDGADTQYF,TGTGCCACCAGTGATGGGGCAGATACGCAGTATTTT
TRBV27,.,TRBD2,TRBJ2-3,CASSLPSAGGRPDTQYF,TGTGCCAGCAGTTTACCCTCAGCGGGAGGGCGCCCAGATACGCAGTATTTT
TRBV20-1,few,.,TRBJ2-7,CSATNPSSSYEQYF,TGCAGTGCGACGAACCCCTCTAGCTCCTACGAGCAGTACTTC
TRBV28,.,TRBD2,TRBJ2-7,CASSLAGGCEQYF,TGTGCCAGCAGTCTAGCGGGCGGGTGCGAGCAGTACTTC
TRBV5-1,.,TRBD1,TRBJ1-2,CASSLTGVYLHGYTF,TGCGCCAGCAGCTTGACAGGGGTCTACCTTCATGGCTACACCTTC
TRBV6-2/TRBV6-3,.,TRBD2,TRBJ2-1,CASSWTLSGASRNEQFF,TGTGCCAGCAGTTGGACCCTTAGCGGGGCATCCCGAAATGAGCAGTTCTTC
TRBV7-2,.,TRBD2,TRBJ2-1,CASSSGTSGGKQFF,TGTGCCAGCAGCTCCGGGACTAGCGGGGGCAAGCAGTTCTTC
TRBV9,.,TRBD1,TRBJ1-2,CASSPRTGYYGYTF,TGTGCCAGCAGCCCCCGGACAGGCTACTATGGCTACACCTTC
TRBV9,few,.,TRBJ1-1,CASSVGGPENTEAFF,TGTGCCAGCAGCGTGGGGGGACCGGAGAACACTGAAGCTTTCTTT
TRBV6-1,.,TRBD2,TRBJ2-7,CASSEGLAERYEQYF,TGTGCCAGCAGTGAGGGACTAGCGGAGCGCTACGAGCAGTACTTC
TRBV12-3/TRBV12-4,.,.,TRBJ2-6,CASSLPEAGANVLTF,TGTGCCAGCAGCTTACCGGAGGCTGGGGCCAACGTCCTGACTTTC
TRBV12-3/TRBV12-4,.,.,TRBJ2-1,CATSLGIGEQFF,TGTGCCACTTCACTAGGAATTGGTGAGCAGTTCTTC
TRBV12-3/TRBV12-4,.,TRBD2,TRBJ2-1,CASSRLAGGRDNEQFF,TGTGCCAGCAGTCGACTAGCGGGAGGTAGGGACAATGAGCAGTTCTTC
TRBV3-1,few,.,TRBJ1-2,CASSRSRTLTHGYTF,TGTGCCAGCAGCCGCTCGCGGACACTTACCCATGGCTACACCTTC
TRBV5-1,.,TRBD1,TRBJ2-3,CASSGSRDRGKDTQYF,TGCGCCAGCAGCGGATCCCGGGACAGGGGAAAAGATACGCAGTATTTT
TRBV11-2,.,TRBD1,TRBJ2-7,CASSSLNRGTGAYEQYF,TGTGCCAGCAGCTCCCTAAACAGGGGAACCGGCGCCTACGAGCAGTACTTC
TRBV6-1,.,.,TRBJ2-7,CASSDASESFEQYF,TGTGCCAGCAGTGACGCTAGCGAGAGTTTCGAGCAGTACTTC
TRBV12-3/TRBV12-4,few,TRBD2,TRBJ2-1,CASSLAPSGYNEQFF,TGTGCCAGCAGTTTAGCACCTAGCGGATACAATGAGCAGTTCTTC
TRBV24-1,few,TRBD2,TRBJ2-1,CATGLAGLGNEQFF,TGTGCCACCGGGCTAGCGGGACTTGGTAATGAGCAGTTCTTC
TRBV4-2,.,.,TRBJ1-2,CASSQGRSGRITPNYGYTF,TGTGCCAGCAGCCAAGGGAGGTCGGGACGGATCACCCCTAACTATGGCTACACCTTC
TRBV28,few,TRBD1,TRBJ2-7,CASRPIGTGGWEQYF,TGTGCCAGCAGACCGATAGGGACAGGCGGTTGGGAGCAGTACTTC
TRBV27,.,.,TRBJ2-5,CASSFIGGPQETQYF,TGTGCCAGCAGTTTCATCGGGGGACCTCAAGAGACCCAGTACTTC
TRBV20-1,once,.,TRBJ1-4,CSALDGRLNEKLFF,TGCAGTGCCCTAGACGGCAGGCTTAATGAAAAACTGTTTTTT
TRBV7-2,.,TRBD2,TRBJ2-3,CASSGRARDTRYF,TGTGCCAGTAGCGGGAGGGCCCGGGATACGCGGTATTTT
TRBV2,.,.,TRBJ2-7,CASITRTTEQYF,TGTGCCAGCATTACGCGAACCACCGAGCAGTACTTC
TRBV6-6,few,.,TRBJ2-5,CASSYRGSILEAQYF,TGTGCCAGCAGTTACAGGGGTTCAATTTTGGAGGCGCAGTACTTC
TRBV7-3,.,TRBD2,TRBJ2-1,CASSLLPQRESYNEQFF,TGTGCCAGCAGCTTACTCCCCCAGCGGGAGAGTTACAATGAGCAGTTCTTC
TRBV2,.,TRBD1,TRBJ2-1,CASSEGTGIISYNEQFF,TGTGCCAGCAGTGAAGGGACAGGGATTATCTCCTACAATGAGCAGTTCTTC
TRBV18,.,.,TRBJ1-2,CASSRNSEDSYGYTF,TGTGCCAGCTCACGAAACTCCGAGGACAGCTATGGCTACACCTTC
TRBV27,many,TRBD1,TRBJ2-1,CASRTGAHNEQFF,TGTGCCAGCAGAACAGGGGCCCACAATGAGCAGTTCTTC
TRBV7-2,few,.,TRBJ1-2,CASSLVGGSLAGYTF,TGTGCCAGCAGCTTAGTCGGCGGCAGCCTTGCGGGCTACACCTTC
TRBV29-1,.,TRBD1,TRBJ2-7,CSVDVTGVSYEQYF,TGCAGCGTTGACGTGACAGGGGTTTCCTACGAGCAGTACTTC
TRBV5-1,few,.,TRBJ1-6,CASSRTERDSPLHF,TGCGCCAGCAGCCGGACAGAGAGAGATTCACCCCTCCACTTT
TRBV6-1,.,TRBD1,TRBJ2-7,CASSEWTGSYEQYF,TGTGCCAGCAGTGAATGGACAGGGAGCTACGAGCAGTACTTC
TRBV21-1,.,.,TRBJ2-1,CASSNPWANSGSEGEQFF,TGTGCCAGCAGCAACCCGTGGGCAAACAGCGGGAGTGAGGGTGAGCAGTTCTTC